Presented here are 9 T cell receptor beta chains from one specimen sequenced in a study of quantifying T cell responses using KT2 cells. For the study at large: cDNA was made from DNase-treated RNA using alpha and beta constant primers.

Each cDNA got a UMI-containing oligo ligated at its 3' end. An equimolar mix of RC1.1 and RC1.2 primed the beta chain across TRBC1 and TRBC2. A single record per CDR3 protein comes from TCRdb applying MiXCR to the UMI-ligation and nested PCR reads. This sample has around 56,000 distinct CDR3 sequences, with over 9% found just once. Sequenced: PBMCs spiked with cells of the T cell clone KT2. The origin of the receptors is a human donor.

This clonotype appeared a few times. The V gene is TRBV7-3, the J gene TRBJ2-5; unclear D gene. This CDR3 has 13 amino acids. V dropped 5 bases and J dropped 4 bases, with 11 bases sitting between them. The germline gives CDR1 SGHTA, CDR2 FQGTGA. CDR3 coding DNA: TGTGCCAGCAGCCCACGGGTCCGAGAGACCCAGTACTTC. Its translation is CASSPRVRETQYF.

This clonotype occurred a few times. V gene TRBV15 combines with J gene TRBJ2-3; TRBD2 matches at 8 bases. From germline, CDR1 is LNHNV and CDR2 YYDKDF (reference sequence). V was pared by 2 bases and J by 5 bases, with 9 bases of the junction left unmatched. The CDR3 length is 16 residues. CDR3 amino acids: CATSRLPAGAEDTQYF. Here the CDR3 DNA reads TGTGCCACCAGCAGACTACCAGCGGGGGCGGAAGATACGCAGTATTTT.

This clonotype came up a few times. V and J are TRBV7-2 and TRBJ2-3, with TRBD2 as a possible D gene (5 bases). Deletions cut 5 bases from V and 7 bases from J, with 13 bases between. The CDR3 spans 13 residues. Germline lookup yields CDR1 SGHTA and CDR2 FQGNSA. The CDR3 spells CASSGASFYTQYF. The CDR3 bases are TGTGCCAGCAGCGGAGCTAGCTTCTATACGCAGTATTTT.

V gene TRBV13 combines with J gene TRBJ1-5; the D gene is possibly TRBD1 (6 bases). This CDR3 comprises 14 residues. Germline V CDR1 and CDR2: PRHDT, FYEKMQ (reference sequence). V was shortened by 3 bases and J by 0 bases, with 6 bases between the two germline ends. Here the CDR3 reads CASSFRGSNQPQHF. The CDR3 region has the DNA TGTGCCAGCAGCTTCAGGGGTAGCAATCAGCCCCAGCATTTT.

This rearrangement joins TRBV27 to TRBJ1-1; TRBD1 might be the D (6 bases). CDR3 length: 17 amino acids. Between the trimmed V and J ends, which lost 5 bases and 1 base, there was a span of 20 bases. Germline-derived CDR1 and CDR2 are MNHEY and SMNVEV (reference sequence). CDR3 amino acids: CASSPWGRTGQNTEAFF. CDR3 coding DNA: TGTGCCAGCAGTCCTTGGGGCCGTACAGGGCAGAACACTGAAGCTTTCTTT.

This clonotype was detected a few times. The rearrangement links TRBV20-1 to TRBJ2-1; possibly TRBD2 for D (6 bases). V was pared by 2 bases and J by 9 bases, with 26 bases between. This CDR3 has 17 amino acids. Germline-derived CDR1 and CDR2 are DFQATT and SNEGSKA (reference sequence). The CDR3 sequence is CSARPILGFASEVEQFF. The CDR3 coding sequence is TGCAGTGCTAGACCCATATTGGGATTCGCTAGCGAGGTTGAGCAGTTCTTC.

The V call is TRBV7-9, the J call TRBJ2-1, with a weak D call TRBD1 (5 bases). The V end was cut by 4 bases, the J end by 0 bases, with 13 bases between. This CDR3 spans 16 amino acids. Looked up from germline, CDR1 is SEHNR and CDR2 is FQNEAQ (reference sequence). The CDR3 nucleotides read TGTGCCAGCAGCTCCCACGACAGTTCCTCCTACAATGAGCAGTTCTTC. This sequence encodes CASSSHDSSSYNEQFF.

This clonotype was observed a few times. V and J are TRBV27 and TRBJ1-1; D might be TRBD1 (5 bases). The CDR3 has 15 residues. The V end lost 6 bases, the J end lost 1 base, and 15 bases lay between the germline ends. From germline, CDR1 is MNHEY and CDR2 SMNVEV (reference sequence). The CDR3 spells CASSSSRTGNTEAFF. In DNA form, the CDR3 reads TGTGCCAGCAGCTCCTCAAGAACAGGGAACACTGAAGCTTTCTTT.

The chain recombines TRBV11-2 with TRBJ2-7, with 10 bases matching TRBD1. CDR1 is SGHAT and CDR2 is FQNNGV in the germline V gene. The CDR3 extends over 14 amino acids. The ends lost 4 bases at V and 4 bases at J; junction bases unmatched: 4. CDR3: CASSSGTGVYEQYF. CDR3 in DNA: TGTGCCAGCAGCTCCGGGACAGGGGTTTACGAGCAGTACTTC.